This T cell receptor (beta chain) was identified during a study of blood T cell repertoires in COVID-19. Assay: immunoSEQ multiplex PCR; the TCRdb copy retains only in-frame clones and omits some. The table has roughly 670,000 clones, approximately 90% seen once. The TCR was taken from a woman between 18 and 29 years old with acute or convalescent COVID-19. Material for sequencing was peripheral blood.

CDR3 nucleotide sequence: TGTGCCAGCAGCTGGTCGGGGGGGCCCAATGAGCAGTTCTTC. Protein: CASSWSGGPNEQFF. The chain carries TRBV5-6 and TRBJ2-1; TRBD2 matches at 8 bases. The V gene's germline CDR1 is SGHDT and CDR2 YYEEEE. The CDR3 length is 14 residues. V was pared by 3 bases and J by 6 bases, with 5 bases of the junction left unmatched. The full variable domain, in which reference TRBV5-6 and TRBJ2-1 provide the parts outside the CDR3, is DAGVTQSPTHLIKTRGQQVTLRCSPKSGHDTVSWYQQALGQGPQFIFQYYEEEERQRGNFPDRFSGHQFPNYSSELNVNALLLGDSALYLCASSWSGGPNEQFFGPGTRLTVL.